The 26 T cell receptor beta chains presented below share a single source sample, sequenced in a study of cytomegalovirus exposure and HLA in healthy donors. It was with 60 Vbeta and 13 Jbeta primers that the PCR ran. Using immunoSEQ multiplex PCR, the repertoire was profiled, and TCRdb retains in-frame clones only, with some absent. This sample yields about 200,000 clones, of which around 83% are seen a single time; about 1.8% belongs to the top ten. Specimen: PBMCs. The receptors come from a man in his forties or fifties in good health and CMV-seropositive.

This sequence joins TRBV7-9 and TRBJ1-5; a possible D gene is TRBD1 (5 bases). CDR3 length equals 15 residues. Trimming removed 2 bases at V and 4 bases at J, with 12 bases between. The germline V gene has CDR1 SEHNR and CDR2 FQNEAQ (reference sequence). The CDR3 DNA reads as TGTGCCAGCAGCTTATCCCAGGGTGGAAATCAGCCCCAGCATTTT. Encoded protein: CASSLSQGGNQPQHF.

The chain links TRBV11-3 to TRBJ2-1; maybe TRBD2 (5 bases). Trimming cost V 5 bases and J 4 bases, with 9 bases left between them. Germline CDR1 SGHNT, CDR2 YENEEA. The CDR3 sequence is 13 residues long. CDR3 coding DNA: TGTGCCAGCAGCAGAGGGCCGTACAATGAGCAGTTCTTC. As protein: CASSRGPYNEQFF. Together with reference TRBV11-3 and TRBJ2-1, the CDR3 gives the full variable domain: EAGVVQSPRYKIIEKKQPVAFWCNPISGHNTLYWYLQNLGQGPELLIRYENEEAVDDSQLPKDRFSAERLKGVDSTLKIQPAELGDSAVYLCASSRGPYNEQFFGPGTRLTVL.

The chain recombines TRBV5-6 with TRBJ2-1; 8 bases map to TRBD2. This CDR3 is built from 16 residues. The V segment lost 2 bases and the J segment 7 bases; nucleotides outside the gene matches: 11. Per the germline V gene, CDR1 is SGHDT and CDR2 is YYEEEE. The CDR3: CASSFWLAGRPNEQFF. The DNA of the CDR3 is TGTGCCAGCAGCTTTTGGCTAGCGGGTCGCCCTAATGAGCAGTTCTTC.

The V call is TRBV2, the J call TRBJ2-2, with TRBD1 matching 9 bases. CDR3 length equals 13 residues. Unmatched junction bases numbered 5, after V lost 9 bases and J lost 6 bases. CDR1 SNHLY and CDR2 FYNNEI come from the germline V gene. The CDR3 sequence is CASAGTGSGELFF. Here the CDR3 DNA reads TGTGCCAGTGCGGGGACAGGGTCCGGGGAGCTGTTTTTT. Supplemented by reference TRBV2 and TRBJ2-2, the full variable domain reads EPEVTQTPSHQVTQMGQEVILRCVPISNHLYFYWYRQILGQKVEFLVSFYNNEISEKSEIFDDQFSVERPDGSNFTLKIRSTKLEDSAMYFCASAGTGSGELFFGEGSRLTVL.

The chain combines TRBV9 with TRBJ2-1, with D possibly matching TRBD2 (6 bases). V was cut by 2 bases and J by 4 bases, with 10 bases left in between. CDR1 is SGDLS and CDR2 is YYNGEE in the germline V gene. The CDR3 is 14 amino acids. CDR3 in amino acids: CASSVAGTYNEQFF. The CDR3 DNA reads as TGTGCCAGCAGCGTCGCGGGAACATACAATGAGCAGTTCTTC.

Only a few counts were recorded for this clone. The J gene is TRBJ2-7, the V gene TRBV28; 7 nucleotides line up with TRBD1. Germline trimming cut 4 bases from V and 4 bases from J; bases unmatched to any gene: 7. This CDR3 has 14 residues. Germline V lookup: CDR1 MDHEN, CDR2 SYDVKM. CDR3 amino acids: CASSYPGQRYEQYF. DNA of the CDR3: TGTGCCAGCAGTTATCCGGGACAGCGTTACGAGCAGTACTTC.

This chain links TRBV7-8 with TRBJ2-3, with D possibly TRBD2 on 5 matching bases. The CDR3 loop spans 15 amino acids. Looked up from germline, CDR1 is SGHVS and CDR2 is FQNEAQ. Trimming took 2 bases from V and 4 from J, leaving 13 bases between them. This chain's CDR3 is CASSLREILADTQYF. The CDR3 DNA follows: TGTGCCAGCAGCTTAAGGGAGATTTTAGCAGATACGCAGTATTTT.

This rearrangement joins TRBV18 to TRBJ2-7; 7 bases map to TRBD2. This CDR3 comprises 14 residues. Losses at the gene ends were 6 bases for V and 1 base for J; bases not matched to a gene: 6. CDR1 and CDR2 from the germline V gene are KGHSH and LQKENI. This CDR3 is CASSWEGSSYEQYF. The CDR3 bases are TGTGCCAGCTCTTGGGAGGGCTCTTCCTACGAGCAGTACTTC.

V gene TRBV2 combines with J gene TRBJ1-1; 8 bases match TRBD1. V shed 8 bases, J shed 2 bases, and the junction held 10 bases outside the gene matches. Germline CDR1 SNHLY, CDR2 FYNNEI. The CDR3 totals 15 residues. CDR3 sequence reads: CASPDRARVNTEAFF. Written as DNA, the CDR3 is TGTGCCAGCCCGGACAGGGCGCGGGTTAACACTGAAGCTTTCTTT.

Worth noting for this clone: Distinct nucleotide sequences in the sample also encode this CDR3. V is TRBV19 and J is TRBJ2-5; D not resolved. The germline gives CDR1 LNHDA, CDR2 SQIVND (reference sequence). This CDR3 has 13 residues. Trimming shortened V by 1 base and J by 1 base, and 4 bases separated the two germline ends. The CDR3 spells CASSIVSQETQYF. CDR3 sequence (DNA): TGTGCCAGTAGTATAGTCAGCCAAGAGACCCAGTACTTC.

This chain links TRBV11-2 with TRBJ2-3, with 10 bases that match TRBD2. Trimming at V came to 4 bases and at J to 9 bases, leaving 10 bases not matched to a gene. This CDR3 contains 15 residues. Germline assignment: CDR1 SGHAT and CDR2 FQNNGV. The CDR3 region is CASSYPAGGHETQYF. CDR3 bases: TGTGCCAGCAGCTACCCAGCGGGAGGGCATGAAACGCAGTATTTT.

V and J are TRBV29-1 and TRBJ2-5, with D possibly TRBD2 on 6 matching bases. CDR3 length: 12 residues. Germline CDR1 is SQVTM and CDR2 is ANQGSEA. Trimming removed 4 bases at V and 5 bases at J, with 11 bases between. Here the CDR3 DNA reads TGCAGCGTTGGGGGGGTTGTGGAGACCCAGTACTTC. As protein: CSVGGVVETQYF.

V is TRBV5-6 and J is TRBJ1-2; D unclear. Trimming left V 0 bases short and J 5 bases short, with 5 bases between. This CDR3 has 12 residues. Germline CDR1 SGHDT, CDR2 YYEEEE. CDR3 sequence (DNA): TGTGCCAGCAGCTTGGCCGGGTATGGCTACACCTTC. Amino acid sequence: CASSLAGYGYTF.

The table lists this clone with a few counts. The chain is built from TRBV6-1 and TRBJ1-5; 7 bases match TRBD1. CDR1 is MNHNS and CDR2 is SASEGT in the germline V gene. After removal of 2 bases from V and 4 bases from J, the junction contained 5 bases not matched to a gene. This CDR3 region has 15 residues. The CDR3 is CASSESAGGNQPQHF. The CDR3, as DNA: TGTGCCAGCAGTGAATCGGCAGGGGGGAATCAGCCCCAGCATTTT.

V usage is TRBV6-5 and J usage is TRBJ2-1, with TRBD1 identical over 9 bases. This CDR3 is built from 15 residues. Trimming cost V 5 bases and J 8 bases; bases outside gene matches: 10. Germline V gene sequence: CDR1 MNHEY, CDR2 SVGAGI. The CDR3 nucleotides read TGTGCCAGCAGTACTACCTGGGACAGGGTGGATGAGCAGTTCTTC. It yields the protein CASSTTWDRVDEQFF.

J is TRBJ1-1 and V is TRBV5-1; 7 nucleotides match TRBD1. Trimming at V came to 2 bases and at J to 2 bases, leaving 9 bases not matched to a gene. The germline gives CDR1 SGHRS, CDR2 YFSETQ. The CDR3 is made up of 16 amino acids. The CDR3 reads CASSFYPGTANTEAFF. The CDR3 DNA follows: TGCGCCAGCAGCTTTTATCCGGGGACAGCAAACACTGAAGCTTTCTTT.

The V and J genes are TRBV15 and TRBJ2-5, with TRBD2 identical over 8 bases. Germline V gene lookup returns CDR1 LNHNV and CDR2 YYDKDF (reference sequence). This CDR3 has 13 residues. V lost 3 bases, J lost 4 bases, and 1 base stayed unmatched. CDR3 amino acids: CATSSGRGETQYF. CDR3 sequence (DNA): TGTGCCACCAGCAGCGGGAGGGGAGAGACCCAGTACTTC.

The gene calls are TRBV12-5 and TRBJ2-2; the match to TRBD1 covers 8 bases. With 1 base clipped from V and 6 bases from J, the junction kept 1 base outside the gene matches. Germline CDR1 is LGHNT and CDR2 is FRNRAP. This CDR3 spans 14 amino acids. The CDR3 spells CASGLEQGAGELFF. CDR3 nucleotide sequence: TGTGCTAGTGGTTTGGAACAGGGGGCCGGGGAGCTGTTTTTT. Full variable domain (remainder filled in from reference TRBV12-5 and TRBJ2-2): DARVTQTPRHKVTEMGQEVTMRCQPILGHNTVFWYRQTMMQGLELLAYFRNRAPLDDSGMPKDRFSAEMPDATLATLKIQPSEPRDSAVYFCASGLEQGAGELFFGEGSRLTVL.

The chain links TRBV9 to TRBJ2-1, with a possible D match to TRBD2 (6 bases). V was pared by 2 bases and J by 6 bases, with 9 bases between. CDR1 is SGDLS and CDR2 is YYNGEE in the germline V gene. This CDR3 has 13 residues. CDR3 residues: CASSVGTANEQFF. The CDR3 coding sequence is TGTGCCAGCAGCGTCGGGACTGCCAATGAGCAGTTCTTC.

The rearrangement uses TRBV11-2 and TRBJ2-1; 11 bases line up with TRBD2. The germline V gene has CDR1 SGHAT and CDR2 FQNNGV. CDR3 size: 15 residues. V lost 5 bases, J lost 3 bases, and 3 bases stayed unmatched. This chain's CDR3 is CASSPGLADYNEQFF. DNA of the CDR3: TGTGCCAGCAGCCCGGGACTAGCGGACTACAATGAGCAGTTCTTC.

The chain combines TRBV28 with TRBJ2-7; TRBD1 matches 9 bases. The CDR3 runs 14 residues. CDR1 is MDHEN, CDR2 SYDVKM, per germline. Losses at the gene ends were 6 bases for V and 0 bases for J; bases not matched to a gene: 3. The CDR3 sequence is CASRGTGLSYEQYF. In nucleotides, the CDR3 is TGTGCCAGCAGGGGGACAGGGCTCTCCTACGAGCAGTACTTC.

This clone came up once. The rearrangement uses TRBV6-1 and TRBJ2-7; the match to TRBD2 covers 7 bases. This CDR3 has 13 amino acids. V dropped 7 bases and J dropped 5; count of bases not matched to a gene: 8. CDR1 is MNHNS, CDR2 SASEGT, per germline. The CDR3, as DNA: TGTGCCAGCACTGGGCGGGAGTCAGACGAGCAGTACTTC. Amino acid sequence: CASTGRESDEQYF.

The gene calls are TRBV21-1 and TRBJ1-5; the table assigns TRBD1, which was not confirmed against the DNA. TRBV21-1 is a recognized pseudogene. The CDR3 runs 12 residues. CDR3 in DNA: TGTGCCAGCAGCATCCCTGCCAGGGCCCAGCATTTT. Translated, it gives CASSIPARAQHF.

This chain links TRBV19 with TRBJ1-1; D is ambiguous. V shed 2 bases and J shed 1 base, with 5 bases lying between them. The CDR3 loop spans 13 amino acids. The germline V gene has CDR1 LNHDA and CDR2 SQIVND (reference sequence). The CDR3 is CASSISQNTEAFF. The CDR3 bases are TGTGCCAGTAGTATATCCCAGAACACTGAAGCTTTCTTT.

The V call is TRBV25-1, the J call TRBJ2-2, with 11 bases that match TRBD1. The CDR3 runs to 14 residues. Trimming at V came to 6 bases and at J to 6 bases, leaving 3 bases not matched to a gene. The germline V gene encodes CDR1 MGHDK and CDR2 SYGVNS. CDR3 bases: TGTGCCAGCAGGGGGGACAGGGGGTCCGGGGAGCTGTTTTTT. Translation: CASRGDRGSGELFF.

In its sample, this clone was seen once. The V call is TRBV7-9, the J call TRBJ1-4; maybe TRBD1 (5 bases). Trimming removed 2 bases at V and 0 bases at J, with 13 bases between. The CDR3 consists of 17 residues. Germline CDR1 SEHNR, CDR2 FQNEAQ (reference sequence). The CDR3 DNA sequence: TGTGCCAGCAGCTTACTTGGCAGGGTCGCAACTAATGAAAAACTGTTTTTT. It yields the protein CASSLLGRVATNEKLFF.